This entry is about one TCR beta chain. Its antigen remains unknown. This specimen comes from a study of T cell repertoires in cytomegalovirus infection. Study-wide context: Both CMV infection and a matching HLA type were indicated by public TCR beta signatures.

TCRdb reanalysed the reads using MiXCR and keeps one entry per CDR3 protein. The data show 200,000 to 250,000 distinct CDR3 sequences, 35% to 40% seen once. General study results and limits: HLA-C-restricted TCR beta clonotypes specific for CMV led the ex vivo response. Carriers of CMV and the relevant HLA type were discriminated by public TCR beta frequency.

Per the germline V gene, CDR1 is SEHNR and CDR2 is FQNEAQ (reference sequence). J lost 3 bases, V lost 5 bases, and 20 bases had no gene match. The CDR3 length is 19 residues. The starting material was CD8+ T cells from cultured PBMCs, obtained from culture after CMV antigen stimulation. The rearrangement joins TRBV7-9 to TRBJ1-2; 8 nucleotides match TRBD1. The receptor was isolated from a human donor in good health (CMV status not recorded). Some clones in this sample may be carry-over from other donors' samples. The DNA of the CDR3 is TGTGCCAGCAGCCCAATACCCTTTTCTGCACAGGGGGTCGACTATGGCTACACCTTC. It yields the protein CASSPIPFSAQGVDYGYTF.